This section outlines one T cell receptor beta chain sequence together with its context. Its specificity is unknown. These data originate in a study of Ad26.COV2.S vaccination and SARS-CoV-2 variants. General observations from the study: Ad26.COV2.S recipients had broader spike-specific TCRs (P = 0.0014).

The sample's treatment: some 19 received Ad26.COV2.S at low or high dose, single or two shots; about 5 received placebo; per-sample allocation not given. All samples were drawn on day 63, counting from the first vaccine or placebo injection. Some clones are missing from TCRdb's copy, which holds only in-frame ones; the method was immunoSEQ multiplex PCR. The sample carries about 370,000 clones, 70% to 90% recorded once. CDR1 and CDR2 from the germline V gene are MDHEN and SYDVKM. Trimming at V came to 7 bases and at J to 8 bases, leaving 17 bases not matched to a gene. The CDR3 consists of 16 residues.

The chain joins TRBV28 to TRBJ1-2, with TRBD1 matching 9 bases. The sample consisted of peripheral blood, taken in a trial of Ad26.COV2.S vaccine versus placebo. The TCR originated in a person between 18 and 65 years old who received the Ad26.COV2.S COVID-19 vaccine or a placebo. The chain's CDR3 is CASNLSGQGRLEGYTF. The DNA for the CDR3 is TGTGCCAGCAACCTATCGGGACAGGGAAGATTAGAGGGCTACACCTTC.